This T cell receptor (beta chain) derives from a study of cytomegalovirus exposure and HLA in healthy donors. Deletions cut 4 bases from V and 6 bases from J, with 20 bases between. The CDR3 is 15 amino acids. Germline V gives CDR1 SGHDT, CDR2 YYEEEE. Study-wide points: 164 TCR beta chains were listed as cytomegalovirus-associated. Reports described diagnosis of cytomegalovirus status by the classifier as highly specific and sensitive. Rare TCR sequences predominated, though certain public TCRs were found in many donors.

TCRdb keeps only in-frame clones here, not all; method: immunoSEQ multiplex PCR. Of 95,000 to 150,000 clones in the sample, approximately 94% were seen once. To note about this clone: Antigen specificity is unknown.

It was the roughly 130-subject validation cohort, separate from the 666-subject first cohort, to which the donors belonged. The rearrangement uses TRBV5-6 and TRBJ2-7, with a weak D call TRBD1 (6 bases). This TCR came from a woman aged 18-29 years in good health and CMV-seronegative. The specimen sequenced was PBMCs. The CDR3 loop is CASSEGQPLGSEQYF. Here the CDR3 DNA reads TGTGCCAGCAGCGAGGGACAACCTCTGGGTAGCGAGCAGTACTTC.